This TCR beta chain was obtained from a study of identical twins. Overall study results and limits: Conclusions came from cross-sectional statistical analysis, not from following the same donors. Invariant MAIT and iNKT cells could partly confound zero-insertion analyses.

Comments on this clonotype: No antigen is known for it.

A universal primer site came from template switching; cDNA carried unique molecular identifiers. Each CDR3 protein gets one entry after TCRdb re-called the 5' RACE reads with MiXCR. The top ten hold 0.25% to 0.3% of the sample, which has about 1.7 million distinct CDR3 sequences, about 30% seen once. Germline values: CDR1 KGHDR, CDR2 SFDVKD. The J segment lost 7 bases and the V segment lost 2 bases, leaving 6 bases of the junction unmatched. The length of the CDR3 is 14 residues. The TCR originated in a newborn girl in good health. Source material: cord blood. The chain has TRBV24-1 and TRBJ2-7; 8 bases match TRBD1. As DNA, the CDR3 is TGTGCCACCAGTGATTCAGGGGGCTACAATGAGCAGTACTTC. It specifies CATSDSGGYNEQYF.